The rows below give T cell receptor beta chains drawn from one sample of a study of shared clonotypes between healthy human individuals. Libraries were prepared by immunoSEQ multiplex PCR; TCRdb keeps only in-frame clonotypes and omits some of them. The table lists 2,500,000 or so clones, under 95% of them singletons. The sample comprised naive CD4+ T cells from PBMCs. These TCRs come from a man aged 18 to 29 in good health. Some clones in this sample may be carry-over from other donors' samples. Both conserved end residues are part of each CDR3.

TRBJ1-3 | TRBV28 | CASSPPLRNTIYF
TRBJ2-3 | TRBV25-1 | CASSLWGDTQYF
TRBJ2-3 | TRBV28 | CASGSLRGVADTQYF
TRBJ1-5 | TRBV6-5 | CATGRPGGNQPQHF
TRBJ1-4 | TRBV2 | CASSTGTGQGEKLFF
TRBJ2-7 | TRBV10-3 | CAISELLSGNSYEQYF
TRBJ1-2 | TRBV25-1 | CASSDHATGLNYGYTF
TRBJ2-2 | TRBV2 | CASRGGLAGSANTGELFF
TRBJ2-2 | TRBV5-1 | CASSLGQLSNTGELFF
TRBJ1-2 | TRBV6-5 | CASSYKDRGVYGYTF
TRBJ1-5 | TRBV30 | CAWSPTKRGIWSNQPQHF
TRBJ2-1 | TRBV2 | CASSRKGRETYNEQFF
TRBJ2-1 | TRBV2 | CASRGLAGGGDEQFF
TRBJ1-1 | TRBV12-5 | CASGLGEGTEAFF
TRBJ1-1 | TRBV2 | CASRSTIIGEAFF
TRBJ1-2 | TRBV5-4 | CASSLASGVYGYTF
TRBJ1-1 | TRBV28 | CASRVGGLRETEAFF
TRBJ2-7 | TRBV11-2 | CASSPDRGLGEQYF
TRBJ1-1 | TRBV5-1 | CASSLAVQGANTEAFF
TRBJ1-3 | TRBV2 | CASSTQGSGNTIYF
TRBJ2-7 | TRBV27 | CASSLKPPTYEQYF
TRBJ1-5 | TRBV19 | CASSWILGPQHF
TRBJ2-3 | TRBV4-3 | CASSQDERGPVKNTQYF
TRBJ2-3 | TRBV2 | CASSAGRDPRKDTQYF
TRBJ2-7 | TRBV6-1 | CASSDLGPRGEQYF
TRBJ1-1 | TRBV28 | CASSAGTGYTEAFF
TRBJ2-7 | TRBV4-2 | CASSQETPGLSYEQYF
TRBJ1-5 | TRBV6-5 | CASSLRRGYQPQHF
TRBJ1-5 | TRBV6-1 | CASSGKGTGRDLGNQPQHF
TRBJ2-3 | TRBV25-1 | CASSDNRETDTQYF
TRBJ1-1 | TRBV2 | CASRMGGADTEAFF
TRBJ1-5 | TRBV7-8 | CASSPGSRGGNQPQHF
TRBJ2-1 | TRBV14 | CASSHLYGRGRAANEQFF
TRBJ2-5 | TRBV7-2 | CASSLDRAGETQYF
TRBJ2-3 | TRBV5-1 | CASSFRQGPDTQYF
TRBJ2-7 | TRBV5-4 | CASRRDRGTYEQYF
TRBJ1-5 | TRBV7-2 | CASSPPGQGTYQPQHF
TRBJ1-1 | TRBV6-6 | CASSPNTEAFF
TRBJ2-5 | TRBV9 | CASSPRQGNGETQYF
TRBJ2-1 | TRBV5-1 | CASATGTTSYNEQFF
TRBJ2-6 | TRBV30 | CAWSGSQGAGGANVLTF
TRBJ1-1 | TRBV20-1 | CRGVLGLEAFF